A single sample is the source of the 15 T cell receptor beta chains below, sequenced in a study of naive and memory T cell subsets. Findings and limits, study-wide: Possibly reflecting memory cells re-expressing CD45RA, a few larger clonotypes occurred in naive repertoires, especially CD8.

No antigen has been identified for these receptors. An equimolar mix of two oligonucleotides served as the beta constant-region primer for TRBC1 and TRBC2. The ligated cDNA underwent four PCR rounds using SP2 and nested alpha and beta constant-region primers. TCRdb re-called the UMI-ligation and nested PCR reads through MiXCR, storing one row per CDR3 protein. The table has about 90,000 distinct CDR3 sequences, 11% seen once. The sample comprised naive CD4+ T cells from blood. These receptors were collected from a human donor in good health.

The V gene is TRBV15, the J gene TRBJ2-6; 7 bases match TRBD1. Germline lookup yields CDR1 LNHNV and CDR2 YYDKDF (reference sequence). The CDR3 loop spans 18 amino acids. Trimming removed 1 base from V and 2 bases from J; junction bases left unmatched: 8. CDR3 in amino acids: CATSRVLTGTAGANVLTF. The CDR3 region has the DNA TGTGCCACCAGCAGAGTACTGACCGGGACAGCTGGGGCCAACGTCCTGACTTTC.

This clonotype was detected only a few times. The DNA of the CDR3 is TGTGCCAGCACTCCTACGGGGGACGGCTCCTACGAGCAGTACTTC. Amino acids: CASTPTGDGSYEQYF. V usage is TRBV9 and J usage is TRBJ2-7; TRBD2 might be the D (6 bases). Trimming shortened V by 6 bases and J by 0 bases, and 16 bases separated the two germline ends. Germline assignment: CDR1 SGDLS and CDR2 YYNGEE. The CDR3 runs to 15 residues.

The chain is built from TRBV6-2 or TRBV6-3 and TRBJ1-2; D gene unclear. Germline V gene sequence: CDR1 MNHEY, CDR2 SVGEGT. CDR3 length equals 13 residues. Trimming cost V 2 bases and J 4 bases, with 8 bases left between them. Here the CDR3 DNA reads TGTGCCAGCAGTTACGGGCAGATCTATGGCTACACCTTC. Encoded protein: CASSYGQIYGYTF.

The CDR3 region is CASNPAGTGYTF. The CDR3 DNA follows: TGTGCCAGCAACCCTGCCGGGACAGGCTACACCTTC. V and J are TRBV6-6 and TRBJ1-2, with D perhaps TRBD1 (6 bases). V lost 7 bases, J lost 8 bases, and 14 bases lay in between. The CDR3 runs 12 residues. Germline V gene lookup returns CDR1 MNHNY and CDR2 SVGAGI (reference sequence).

The sample holds many counts of this clonotype. The rearrangement joins TRBV20-1 to TRBJ2-1, with TRBD2 identical over 8 bases. CDR1 and CDR2 from the germline V gene are DFQATT and SNEGSKA (reference sequence). This CDR3 has 15 amino acids. Unmatched junction bases numbered 13, after V lost 6 bases and J lost 6 bases. CDR3 bases: TGCAGTGCCGGGGGGGGCGGAGCGGGGCGCAATGAGCAGTTCTTC. Encoded protein: CSAGGGGAGRNEQFF.

This clonotype was observed a few times. This chain links TRBV7-3 with TRBJ2-6; TRBD1 is a possible D gene (7 bases). V was shortened by 2 bases and J by 3 bases, with 14 bases between the two germline ends. CDR3 length equals 17 residues. Germline CDR1 reads SGHTA; CDR2 reads FQGTGA. CDR3 nucleotides: TGTGCCAGCAGCTTACAGGGGGGAATTTTTGGGGCCAACGTCCTGACTTTC. Encoded protein: CASSLQGGIFGANVLTF. Based on the CDR3 plus reference TRBV7-3 and TRBJ2-6, the full variable domain is GAGVSQTPSNKVTEKGKYVELRCDPISGHTALYWYRQSLGQGPEFLIYFQGTGAADDSGLPNDRFFAVRPEGSVSTLKIQRTERGDSAVYLCASSLQGGIFGANVLTFGAGSRLTVL.

This clonotype occurred many times. CDR3 region: CASSFRDRGRYEQYF. In nucleotides, the CDR3 is TGTGCCAGCAGTTTCAGGGACAGGGGCCGCTACGAGCAGTACTTC. This rearrangement joins TRBV12-3 or TRBV12-4 to TRBJ2-7; 10 bases are a match to TRBD1. The CDR3 totals 15 residues. Trimming cost V 3 bases and J 3 bases; bases outside gene matches: 5.

This clonotype showed up just a few times. The chain recombines TRBV21-1 with TRBJ2-1; TRBD1 is the table's D call and was not checked against the DNA. TRBV21-1 counts as a pseudogene. This CDR3 region has 17 residues. CDR3 loop: CASSKARCGRGSNEQFF. DNA for the CDR3: TGTGCCAGCAGCAAAGCGAGGTGCGGGAGAGGGTCCAATGAGCAGTTCTTC.

The V gene is TRBV7-9, the J gene TRBJ2-3; 9 bases are shared with TRBD2. Germline CDR1 reads SEHNR; CDR2 reads FQNEAQ (reference sequence). The CDR3 is 16 residues long. V shed 4 bases, J shed 4 bases, and the junction held 9 bases outside the gene matches. CDR3 nucleotides: TGTGCCAGCAGCTCCCGGGTAGCGGGGGATTCAGATACGCAGTATTTT. This codes for CASSSRVAGDSDTQYF.

The gene calls are TRBV6-2 or TRBV6-3 and TRBJ1-5; D remains ambiguous. The germline CDR1 and CDR2 sequences are MNHEY and SVGEGT. The CDR3 totals 15 residues. The V end lost 6 bases, the J end lost 5 bases, and 17 bases lay between the germline ends. The CDR3 is CASSPHRGTYQPQHF. In DNA, the CDR3 is TGTGCCAGCAGCCCCCATCGGGGAACTTATCAGCCCCAGCATTTT.

This sequence joins TRBV12-3 or TRBV12-4 and TRBJ1-5; no reliable D call. The CDR3 covers 14 residues. The germline V and J ends were trimmed by 6 bases and 1 base, with 10 bases remaining between them. The CDR3 nucleotides are TGTGCCAGCAGAGAGTATGGCAGCAATCAGCCCCAGCATTTT. This encodes CASREYGSNQPQHF.

V usage is TRBV10-3 and J usage is TRBJ1-1, with D possibly being TRBD1 (5 bases). Per germline, CDR1 ENHRY and CDR2 SYGVKD. The CDR3 length is 14 residues. Trimming left V 8 bases short and J 1 base short, with 14 bases between. CDR3 sequence (DNA): TGTGCCATCGGTTCCCGACAGACGAACACTGAAGCTTTCTTT. It is translated as CAIGSRQTNTEAFF.

This clonotype appeared a few times. J is TRBJ2-7 and V is TRBV12-3 or TRBV12-4; no clear D. The CDR3 length is 12 residues. Between the trimmed V and J ends, which lost 6 bases and 4 bases, there was a span of 10 bases. The CDR3 spells CASSPSRYEQYF. The DNA of the CDR3 is TGTGCCAGCAGCCCCTCGCGTTACGAGCAGTACTTC.

This clonotype was observed a handful of times. The rearrangement joins TRBV7-9 to TRBJ1-1; 7 nucleotides agree with TRBD1. Germline loops: CDR1 SEHNR, CDR2 FQNEAQ (reference sequence). Unmatched junction bases numbered 16, after V lost 1 base and J lost 2 bases. CDR3 length equals 19 residues. The CDR3 sequence: CASSLVITTGTDINTEAFF. The CDR3 DNA follows: TGTGCCAGCAGCTTAGTTATTACCACCGGGACAGACATTAACACTGAAGCTTTCTTT.

In its sample, this clonotype was seen many times. The CDR3 loop reads CASSTPPRSEQYF. The CDR3 DNA follows: TGTGCCAGCAGCACCCCCCCGAGAAGTGAGCAGTACTTC. The rearrangement joins TRBV7-2 to TRBJ2-7; D unresolved. V was trimmed by 5 bases and J by 7 bases, leaving 15 bases between them. The germline gives CDR1 SGHTA, CDR2 FQGNSA. The CDR3 is 13 residues long.